This section outlines one T cell receptor (beta chain) sequence together with its context. No antigen is known for it. This entry belongs to a study of CD8 T cells in Susac syndrome. The study used treatment-naive patients who had stable or active relapsing-remitting disease as multiple sclerosis controls. TEMRA cells were enriched by FACS, while CD8+ and CD4+ T cells were obtained through a negative isolation that was performed magnetically. Overall study results and limits: The study conceded that its TCR sequencing and HLA analysis involved relatively few individuals.

Random hexamers were used to reverse transcribe roughly 0.45 to 1 ug of RNA. Multiplex PCR with immunoSEQ amplified the TCR beta CDR3 across 54 Vbeta and 13 Jbeta. Using its own MiXCR run on the immunoSEQ multiplex PCR reads, TCRdb lists one record per CDR3 protein. Of 210,000 or so distinct CDR3 sequences listed, around nine tenths are singletons. From germline, CDR1 is LNHDA and CDR2 SQIVND (reference sequence). There are 14 residues in the CDR3. V shed 5 bases, J shed 6 bases, and the junction held 7 bases outside the gene matches. The receptor was derived from a human donor with multiple sclerosis. Specimen: CD8+ T cells from PBMCs. The chain carries TRBV19 and TRBJ1-2; 9 bases are a match to TRBD1. The CDR3 protein is CASSERTGANGYTF. The CDR3 DNA follows: TGTGCCAGTAGTGAAAGGACAGGGGCAAATGGCTACACCTTC.